This T cell receptor (beta chain) came from a study of chemoradiotherapy in HPV16-positive cancers. Study details: Candidate HPV-specific clones and shared TCR motifs came from a couple of HPV16-positive patients.

There are 16 residues in the CDR3. V lost 2 bases and J lost 0, with 12 bases in between. Germline loops: CDR1 SGHDT, CDR2 YYEEEE. The method was immunoSEQ multiplex PCR; TCRdb's version includes in-frame clones alone and lacks a portion of them. The table records approximately 12,000 clones, roughly 80% of them present only once. Repeated repertoire sampling spanned the course of chemoradiotherapy. The V call is TRBV5-6, the J call TRBJ1-3; D ambiguous. Sampling took place from a patient who underwent chemoradiotherapy. The TCR comes from a human donor with HPV-associated anogenital cancer. CDR3 in amino acids: CASSFWEPLSGNTIYF. Here the CDR3 DNA reads TGTGCCAGCAGCTTTTGGGAGCCCCTCTCTGGAAACACCATATATTTT. Full variable domain (outside the CDR3, taken from reference TRBV5-6 and TRBJ1-3): DAGVTQSPTHLIKTRGQQVTLRCSPKSGHDTVSWYQQALGQGPQFIFQYYEEEERQRGNFPDRFSGHQFPNYSSELNVNALLLGDSALYLCASSFWEPLSGNTIYFGEGSWLTVV.